This T cell receptor (beta chain) came from a study of blood T cell repertoires in COVID-19 (dated by TCRdb to about 2020). As for the study more broadly: The collaborator samples originated in the United States, Italy and Spain and spanned the acute and convalescent phases of COVID-19. The material from the prospective study consisted of cDNA or gDNA derived from T cells, B-cell-depleted T cells, or PBMCs. Subjects who had been exposed to COVID-19, were actively infected with it, or had recovered from it provided the deeply sampled blood TCRbeta repertoires that made up the dataset. The repertoires were released in a freely available public database intended as a resource for research on the immune response to SARS-CoV-2. The samples were drawn from the first 160 participants of the ongoing ImmuneRACE study and from over a thousand subjects provided by 6 global collaborators. A de-identified subject ID, COVID-19 status, age in years and sex were almost always included in the sample metadata. HLA class I and class II types, where available, came from metadata supplied by the sample provider rather than from assay-based typing. The investigation overall reported the following: Clinical and demographic metadata were provided uncurated, with the amount varying by source and participant.

Spanning cysteine to phenylalanine, the CDR3 consists of 16 amino acids. Here the CDR3 DNA is all that survives: 48 bases in frame from base 1. Reading the germline V gene gives CDR1 MDHEN and CDR2 SYDVKM. Trimmed from V: 6 bases; trimmed from J: 8 bases; junction bases lacking a gene match: 16. In Seattle, one collaborating source enrolled patients while the infection was active and tracked those patients longitudinally over the course of disease. Collaborating institutions collected whole blood in K2EDTA tubes following their own protocols. Collaborator samples were shipped for TCRbeta analysis as frozen whole blood, isolated PBMCs, or DNA extracted from either sample type. The immunoSEQ Assay, a bias-controlled multiplex PCR, was used to amplify TCRbeta CDR3 regions from genomic DNA. From the authors' description of their analysis: The number of nucleated cells in each sample was estimated by amplification of reference gene primers within the assay. Sequence reads were collapsed and filtered to measure the absolute abundance of every unique TCRbeta CDR3 rearrangement. For each sample, productive Simpson clonality was calculated as the square root of Simpson's diversity index across productive rearrangements. TCRdb obtained this table from immuneACCESS and retained in-frame rearrangements with V and J assigned. These tables miss some clones; where compared with another copy, unresolved V genes account for less than half of the shortfall, and the remainder is unexplained. V and J calls and clone size come straight from that table; D and trimming were deduced from the DNA. The sample table shows more than 85,000 clones, and 80% to 90% are seen once. The top ten hold around 4.2% of the sample.

As for this clone: Its antigen is unknown. Within one base of it there is no much larger clone, and no base qualities were kept.

This sequence originates from a human donor with COVID-19, enrolled during active disease. The donor label of this sample is uncertain. Material for sequencing was peripheral blood. This chain joins TRBV28 to TRBJ1-2, with 9 junctional bases fitting TRBD1. CDR3 loop: CASSSGQGEGVRGYTF. In nucleotides, the sequence is TGTGCCAGCAGCTCGGGACAGGGAGAAGGAGTGCGAGGCTACACCTTC.